Reported below is one TCR beta chain. This sample is drawn from a study of shared T cell receptors in the human thymus. Profiled with immunoSEQ multiplex PCR; TCRdb holds only in-frame clones, not every one. The profile shows hundreds of thousands of clones, about 87% of them singletons. The J segment lost 4 bases and the V segment lost 6 bases, leaving 8 bases of the junction unmatched. CDR1 MDHEN and CDR2 SYDVKM come from the germline V gene. The CDR3 extends over 15 amino acids. A further study also used this sample, focusing on human thymus T cells.

The TCR comes from a boy in the first two years of life with a congenital heart defect. Sequencing was carried out using thymocytes. This rearrangement joins TRBV28 to TRBJ2-2; TRBD2 matches at 7 bases. The CDR3 DNA reads as TGTGCCAGCAGAGATAGCGGGCCAGGCACCGGGGAGCTGTTTTTT. It is translated as CASRDSGPGTGELFF.